This TCR beta chain was obtained from a study of blood T cells in healthy people across ages. Findings and limits, study-wide: Diversity of TCR beta per million T cells declined in a roughly linear way with age. Diversity was higher, and naive CD4+ cells more numerous, in long-lived donors than in aged donors.

Per sample, a minimum of 7 million PBMCs were isolated. For the second PCR, which ran for 7 to 11 cycles, a sample-barcoded 5' primer and a J-beta primer mix were used. TCRdb reprocessed the 5' RACE reads with MiXCR, giving one entry per CDR3 protein. The repertoire holds some 900,000 distinct CDR3 sequences, with 45% to 50% as singletons. The germline V gene encodes CDR1 LGHDT and CDR2 YNNKEL (reference sequence). The CDR3 sequence is 17 residues long. With V trimmed by 1 base and J by 1 base, 9 bases remained unmatched. This clonotype appeared a few times. The antigen remains undetermined. The sequencing sample was made of blood. The chain employs TRBV3-1 and TRBJ2-7; 8 bases agree with TRBD1. The clonotype was recovered from a young man in good health. Here the CDR3 reads CASSQVVGQGLSYEQYF. The CDR3 bases are TGTGCCAGCAGCCAAGTGGTTGGACAGGGACTTTCCTACGAGCAGTACTTC.